Below are 11 T cell receptor beta chains sequenced from a single sample in a study of cytomegalovirus exposure and HLA in healthy donors. PCR involved 60 Vbeta and 13 Jbeta primers. Libraries were prepared by immunoSEQ multiplex PCR; TCRdb keeps only in-frame clonotypes and omits some of them. Of more than 85,000 clones listed, over 75% are singletons. The material sequenced was PBMCs. All receptors come from a man aged 25-45 years in good health and CMV-seropositive.

The rearrangement joins TRBV29-1 to TRBJ1-1; D is unclear. V was pared by 2 bases and J by 0 bases, with 7 bases between. Per germline, CDR1 SQVTM and CDR2 ANQGSEA. The CDR3 contains 13 residues. Here the CDR3 DNA reads TGCAGCGTTGAACTCCCCTTGAACACTGAAGCTTTCTTT. Amino acids: CSVELPLNTEAFF.

This rearrangement joins TRBV15 to TRBJ2-3, with TRBD2 matching over 8 bases. V gave up 5 bases and J gave up 3 bases; unmatched junction bases: 10. The CDR3 consists of 16 residues. CDR1 LNHNV and CDR2 YYDKDF come from the germline V gene (reference sequence). Here the CDR3 DNA reads TGTGCCACCAGCGGGCCTCCGGGACTAGTTACAGATACGCAGTATTTT. It specifies CATSGPPGLVTDTQYF.

The chain is built from TRBV28 and TRBJ2-3; 10 bases agree with TRBD1. Germline trimming cut 6 bases from V and 5 bases from J; bases unmatched to any gene: 5. The CDR3 runs 14 residues. CDR1 and CDR2 from the germline V gene are MDHEN and SYDVKM. The DNA for the CDR3 is TGTGCCAGCAGGACAGGGGGCCTCGAAGATACGCAGTATTTT. Translation gives CASRTGGLEDTQYF.

V is TRBV4-1 and J is TRBJ1-6; possible D gene TRBD1, 6 bases. This CDR3 contains 14 residues. Germline values: CDR1 MGHRA, CDR2 YSYEKL. The V end was cut by 1 base, the J end by 8 bases, with 9 bases between. CDR3: CASSQGAGDSPLHF. The CDR3 DNA is TGCGCCAGCAGCCAAGGGGCAGGGGATTCACCCCTCCACTTT.

The chain carries TRBV19 and TRBJ1-5; TRBD1 matches at 8 bases. The CDR3 has 14 residues. V shed 6 bases and J 7 bases; nucleotides not matched to a gene: 8. The germline V gene encodes CDR1 LNHDA and CDR2 SQIVND (reference sequence). The CDR3 DNA is TGTGCCAGTAGAACAGACAGGGGAGGCCAGCCCCAGCATTTT. It codes for CASRTDRGGQPQHF.

V is TRBV6-1 and J is TRBJ1-4, with 9 bases that match TRBD1. V lost 10 bases and J lost 3; bases outside the gene matches: 3. The CDR3 totals 13 residues. Looked up from germline, CDR1 is MNHNS and CDR2 is SASEGT. Here the CDR3 reads CATGQGPNEKLFF. The CDR3 nucleotides read TGTGCCACTGGACAGGGGCCTAATGAAAAACTGTTTTTT.

This rearrangement joins TRBV5-4 to TRBJ2-7, with D possibly matching TRBD1 (6 bases). There are 13 residues in the CDR3. Trimming stripped 2 bases from V and 7 bases from J, with 13 bases between. Germline CDR1 and CDR2: SGHNT and YYREEE (reference sequence). This CDR3 is CASSFLGAREQYF. In nucleotides, the CDR3 is TGTGCCAGCAGCTTTCTGGGGGCGCGGGAGCAGTACTTC.

This clone has a single count. The chain links TRBV4-3 to TRBJ1-2, with no clear D. Germline CDR1 LGHNA, CDR2 YSLEER. Trimming took off 0 bases at V and 2 bases at J, with 10 bases between the two ends. CDR3 length: 15 amino acids. CDR3 loop: CASSQDRRQNYGYTF. The CDR3 nucleotides are TGCGCCAGCAGCCAAGATAGGAGGCAGAACTATGGCTACACCTTC.

The chain is built from TRBV4-1 and TRBJ2-3; weak D call: TRBD2 (5 bases). This CDR3 region has 16 residues. V lost 4 bases and J lost 2, with 16 bases in between. CDR1 is MGHRA and CDR2 is YSYEKL in the germline V gene. CDR3 nucleotide sequence: TGCGCCAGCAGCCCCAGTGGTAGCGTAGTCACAGATACGCAGTATTTT. It is translated as CASSPSGSVVTDTQYF.

The chain combines TRBV19 with TRBJ2-7, with 8 positions matching TRBD1. Trimming removed 8 bases from V and 6 bases from J; junction bases left unmatched: 9. This CDR3 has 13 residues. Germline assignment: CDR1 LNHDA and CDR2 SQIVND (reference sequence). CDR3: CASAGGAKGEQYF. CDR3 nucleotides: TGTGCCAGTGCAGGGGGCGCAAAAGGCGAGCAGTACTTC.

The chain couples TRBV19 to TRBJ1-1; perhaps TRBD1 as D (6 bases). Trimming took off 7 bases at V and 4 bases at J, with 19 bases between the two ends. The CDR3 extends over 15 amino acids. The germline V gene has CDR1 LNHDA and CDR2 SQIVND (reference sequence). CDR3 region: CASMRTGRGSTEAFF. CDR3 DNA: TGTGCCAGTATGAGAACAGGGCGGGGGAGCACTGAAGCTTTCTTT.